This T cell receptor beta chain was obtained from a study of beta chain features in type 1 diabetes. Overall study: Patients were similar to healthy donors in age and gender (as well as in cell yields). Whole-study results and caveats: Whether TCRB rearrangement is influenced by HLA type was left unresolved in this analysis.

A CD45RO/CCR7/CD25/CD127/CD95/CD27 panel sorted naive, central memory, regulatory and stem cell-like memory CD4+ cells. All of the sorted populations showed purity greater than 95%. Details on this clone: Antigen: not known. A read error may explain this, as a much larger clone is one base away. Other DNA sequences in the same sample also yield this CDR3.

The CDR3 runs to 13 residues. Looked up from germline, CDR1 is ENHRY and CDR2 is SYGVKD. The study reverse transcribed the entire isolated RNA, so it sequenced expressed TCRB transcripts. This table comes from immunoSEQ multiplex PCR, and its TCRdb copy is limited to in-frame clones, with some not included. Among almost 350,000 clones listed, roughly 8% were seen once. The J gene is TRBJ2-5, the V gene TRBV10-3; 9 positions agree with TRBD2. Sequences were obtained from central memory CD4+ T cells from blood. This TCR derives from a woman aged 18-35 years in good health. The CDR3 DNA reads TGTGCCAGCAGTGTTAGCGGGAGAGAGACCCAGTACTTC. Amino acid sequence: CASSVSGRETQYF.